Each of the 32 T cell receptor beta chains below was sequenced from the same sample in a study of blood T cell repertoires in COVID-19. The protocol was immunoSEQ multiplex PCR, while the TCRdb copy is restricted to in-frame clones and leaves out a portion. The sample shows about 44,000 clones, more than 70% of them seen only once. Sample: peripheral blood. The receptors were sampled from a woman between 70 and 85 years old with acute or convalescent COVID-19.

The chain is built from TRBV28 and TRBJ2-1; D is unresolved. This CDR3 is built from 14 residues. V lost 3 bases, J lost 1 base, and 7 bases lay in between. In germline, CDR1 is MDHEN, CDR2 SYDVKM. The DNA for the CDR3 is TGTGCCAGCAGTTTTTTTCAGTCCTACAATGAGCAGTTCTTC. Translating it yields CASSFFQSYNEQFF.

In this sample, this clone turned up a few times. The chain couples TRBV15 to TRBJ2-2; D is possibly TRBD1 (5 bases). The CDR3 is 17 amino acids. Trimming left V 3 bases short and J 6 bases short, with 20 bases between. Germline values: CDR1 LNHNV, CDR2 YYDKDF (reference sequence). CDR3 amino acids: CATSSRPAGFRPGELFF. CDR3 nucleotide sequence: TGTGCCACCAGCAGCCGACCCGCAGGGTTTAGGCCCGGGGAGCTGTTTTTT.

The rearrangement joins TRBV11-2 to TRBJ2-7, with D possibly being TRBD1 (5 bases). Germline CDR1 SGHAT, CDR2 FQNNGV. The V gene lost 6 bases and the J gene lost 0 bases, with 15 bases spanning the gap. This CDR3 has 15 residues. CDR3 sequence: CASSWTRTSSYEQYF. The CDR3 DNA sequence: TGTGCCAGCAGTTGGACCAGGACAAGCTCCTACGAGCAGTACTTC.

The rearrangement uses TRBV7-2 and TRBJ1-3; D is perhaps TRBD1 (6 bases). V was clipped by 4 bases and J by 4 bases, with 14 bases between them. Germline lookup yields CDR1 SGHTA and CDR2 FQGNSA. CDR3 length equals 15 residues. CDR3 sequence reads: CASSSPGQVGNTIYF. The DNA of the CDR3 is TGTGCCAGCAGCTCGCCGGGACAAGTAGGAAACACCATATATTTT.

V usage is TRBV29-1 and J usage is TRBJ2-7; 9 nucleotides line up with TRBD1. CDR3 length: 20 amino acids. From germline, CDR1 is SQVTM and CDR2 ANQGSEA. Trimming cost V 4 bases and J 4 bases; bases outside gene matches: 26. For the CDR3, the DNA is TGCAGCGTTGTAGTTCTTGTAGTAAGTATTATGGGGACAGGGTGTTACGAGCAGTACTTC. It codes for CSVVVLVVSIMGTGCYEQYF.

The table lists this clone with a few counts. CDR3 DNA: TGTGCCAGCAGCGTCGGACTAGCGGGAGGGCCCCCCGCCGGGGAGCTGTTTTTT. It encodes CASSVGLAGGPPAGELFF. This chain connects TRBV9 to TRBJ2-2; 15 nucleotides agree with TRBD2. Germline lookup yields CDR1 SGDLS and CDR2 YYNGEE. V dropped 2 bases and J dropped 6; count of bases not matched to a gene: 8. CDR3 length: 18 amino acids.

This clone appeared once. The chain employs TRBV28 and TRBJ1-2; perhaps TRBD1 as D (5 bases). Trimming took off 6 bases at V and 7 bases at J, with 21 bases between the two ends. The CDR3 has 15 residues. Germline CDR1 reads MDHEN; CDR2 reads SYDVKM. The CDR3, as DNA: TGTGCCAGCAGCCAATGGCCGATGGGGGGTTTTGGCTACACCTTC. Protein: CASSQWPMGGFGYTF.

The rearrangement uses TRBV6-5 and TRBJ2-4; maybe TRBD2 (6 bases). V lost 3 bases and J lost 1, with 10 bases in between. This CDR3 is built from 15 residues. The germline V gene encodes CDR1 MNHEY and CDR2 SVGAGI. Here the CDR3 DNA reads TGTGCCAGCAGTTATGGGGGGACCGCCAAAAACATTCAGTACTTC. As protein: CASSYGGTAKNIQYF.

The chain employs TRBV6-5 and TRBJ2-1; tentative D call: TRBD2 (6 bases). Germline lookup yields CDR1 MNHEY and CDR2 SVGAGI. Trimming took 5 bases from V and 12 from J, leaving 17 bases between them. The CDR3 loop spans 13 amino acids. The CDR3 loop reads CASSNLREFAQFF. The CDR3 nucleotides are TGTGCCAGCAGTAATCTACGGGAGTTTGCGCAGTTCTTC.

V is TRBV28 and J is TRBJ1-2; perhaps TRBD1 as D (5 bases). V dropped 5 bases and J dropped 4 bases, with 11 bases sitting between them. This CDR3 has 13 residues. CDR1 MDHEN and CDR2 SYDVKM come from the germline V gene. As DNA, the CDR3 is TGTGCCAGCAGTCTAGGGGCAGCCTATGGCTACACCTTC. Residues: CASSLGAAYGYTF.

V usage is TRBV5-1 and J usage is TRBJ2-7; a possible D gene is TRBD2 (5 bases). V lost 0 bases to trimming and J lost 2 bases, with 9 bases between them. Germline V CDR1 and CDR2: SGHRS, YFSETQ. The CDR3 runs 14 residues. The CDR3 DNA follows: TGCGCCAGCAGCTTGGGGGCGGGCACCTACGAGCAGTACTTC. The encoded protein is CASSLGAGTYEQYF.

The chain recombines TRBV11-3 with TRBJ1-1; 8 bases agree with TRBD1. The CDR3 sequence is 15 residues long. Germline V lookup: CDR1 SGHNT, CDR2 YENEEA. Unmatched junction bases numbered 3, after V lost 1 base and J lost 2 bases. The CDR3 region is CASSLGQGPNTEAFF. The CDR3 nucleotides are TGTGCCAGCAGCTTAGGACAGGGGCCTAACACTGAAGCTTTCTTT.

This clone was picked up a small number of times. V is TRBV7-6 and J is TRBJ2-1, with 9 bases identical to TRBD2. The CDR3 is 15 amino acids. J gave up 4 bases and V 2 bases, and 3 bases lay outside the gene matches. Germline CDR1 SGHVS, CDR2 FNYEAQ. The CDR3 here is CASSLWSGRYNEQFF. In nucleotides, the CDR3 is TGTGCCAGCAGCTTATGGAGCGGGAGGTACAATGAGCAGTTCTTC.

The CDR3 nucleotides are TGTGCCAGCTCACCAACTACCCCCGGCCAGATTTCCTACGAGCAGTACTTC. Its protein product is CASSPTTPGQISYEQYF. The V call is TRBV18, the J call TRBJ2-7; no clear D gene. This CDR3 has 17 residues. Trimming removed 2 bases from V and 1 base from J, with 18 bases in between. Germline CDR1 reads KGHSH; CDR2 reads LQKENI.

The V and J genes are TRBV5-1 and TRBJ2-3; D is possibly TRBD2 (5 bases). Germline V gene data show CDR1 as SGHRS and CDR2 as YFSETQ. This CDR3 spans 15 amino acids. The germline V and J ends were trimmed by 3 bases and 2 bases, with 13 bases remaining between them. DNA for the CDR3: TGCGCCAGCAGCTCCCGGGATCCAAACACAGATACGCAGTATTTT. Translated, it gives CASSSRDPNTDTQYF. Full variable domain (remainder filled in from reference TRBV5-1 and TRBJ2-3): KAGVTQTPRYLIKTRGQQVTLSCSPISGHRSVSWYQQTPGQGLQFLFEYFSETQRNKGNFPGRFSGRQFSNSRSEMNVSTLELGDSALYLCASSSRDPNTDTQYFGPGTRLTVL.

The chain joins TRBV10-3 to TRBJ1-6; perhaps TRBD1 as D (6 bases). V was pared by 3 bases and J by 6 bases, with 12 bases between. This CDR3 is built from 15 residues. Germline V CDR1 and CDR2: ENHRY, SYGVKD. The CDR3 protein is CAISDRGRSNSPLHF. CDR3 sequence (DNA): TGTGCCATCAGTGACAGGGGAAGAAGTAATTCACCCCTCCACTTT.

This clone was counted a single time. The V call is TRBV19, the J call TRBJ2-2, with TRBD2 matching over 12 bases. The V gene's germline CDR1 is LNHDA and CDR2 SQIVND (reference sequence). The CDR3 is 19 amino acids. Trimming took 1 base from V and 5 from J; bases not matched to a gene: 11. The CDR3 sequence is CASSIGLLGTSGPTGELFF. CDR3 coding DNA: TGTGCCAGTAGTATAGGGCTTCTCGGGACTAGCGGGCCAACCGGGGAGCTGTTTTTT.

The rearrangement joins TRBV5-1 to TRBJ1-1; 8 bases are shared with TRBD1. Losses at the gene ends were 3 bases for V and 4 bases for J; bases not matched to a gene: 23. The germline V gene has CDR1 SGHRS and CDR2 YFSETQ. This CDR3 has 20 amino acids. The CDR3 DNA sequence: TGCGCCAGCAGCTCCTTGGGGGCGACAGGGGAGAGGGGATTAATCACTGAAGCTTTCTTT. This sequence encodes CASSSLGATGERGLITEAFF.

The chain is built from TRBV4-3 and TRBJ2-5, with 8 positions matching TRBD2. The junction had 6 bases not matched to a gene; V was cut back by 1 base and J by 5 bases. Germline-derived CDR1 and CDR2 are LGHNA and YSLEER. This CDR3 contains 15 residues. The CDR3 sequence: CASSQGAGDRETQYF. In DNA, the CDR3 is TGCGCCAGCAGCCAAGGAGCGGGAGACCGGGAGACCCAGTACTTC.

The genes are TRBV6-1 and TRBJ2-7; D is uncertain. The CDR3 is made up of 15 amino acids. V gave up 3 bases and J gave up 0 bases, with 12 bases separating them. Germline V gene sequence: CDR1 MNHNS, CDR2 SASEGT. For the CDR3, the DNA is TGTGCCAGCAGTGATGGGCCCCTAAGCTCCTACGAGCAGTACTTC. As protein: CASSDGPLSSYEQYF.

The V call is TRBV27, the J call TRBJ2-7; TRBD2 is a possible D gene (6 bases). Germline V gene sequence: CDR1 MNHEY, CDR2 SMNVEV (reference sequence). The CDR3 is 13 amino acids. V was trimmed by 1 base and J by 4 bases, leaving 8 bases between them. CDR3 nucleotides: TGTGCCAGCAGTTTATTAGGGACTTACGAGCAGTACTTC. The encoded protein is CASSLLGTYEQYF.

This clone was observed a handful of times. V and J are TRBV9 and TRBJ2-7, with 7 bases that match TRBD1. Germline CDR1 reads SGDLS; CDR2 reads YYNGEE. The CDR3 extends over 15 amino acids. V trimming: 3 bases; J trimming: 2 bases; junction bases outside the gene matches: 8. For the CDR3, the DNA is TGTGCCAGCAGCGCAACCGGGACAGAGACCTACGAGCAGTACTTC. Translating it yields CASSATGTETYEQYF.

V usage is TRBV4-1 and J usage is TRBJ1-4; D remains unclear. The V gene's germline CDR1 is MGHRA and CDR2 YSYEKL. Trimming took 2 bases from V and 5 from J, leaving 6 bases between them. This CDR3 is 13 amino acids long. The CDR3 DNA reads TGCGCCAGCAGCCAACTACGGAATGAAAAACTGTTTTTT. Protein product: CASSQLRNEKLFF.

CDR3 bases: TGTGCCAGTAGTATTTCAGCGAACACCGGGGAGCTGTTTTTT. Its translation: CASSISANTGELFF. V and J are TRBV19 and TRBJ2-2; no firm D call. CDR1 LNHDA and CDR2 SQIVND come from the germline V gene (reference sequence). The CDR3 runs 14 residues. V was shortened by 3 bases and J by 0 bases, with 5 bases between the two germline ends.

V usage is TRBV6-5 and J usage is TRBJ2-7; 10 bases line up with TRBD2. Germline V gene data show CDR1 as MNHEY and CDR2 as SVGAGI. The CDR3 length is 15 residues. J was trimmed by 0 bases and V by 6 bases; bases with no gene match: 5. The DNA for the CDR3 is TGTGCCAGCAGACCCACTAGCGGGAACTCCTACGAGCAGTACTTC. Translated, it gives CASRPTSGNSYEQYF.

The genes are TRBV7-2 and TRBJ2-6; 9 bases are shared with TRBD1. Germline trimming cut 5 bases from V and 4 bases from J; bases unmatched to any gene: 9. The CDR3 is 17 amino acids. Germline assignment: CDR1 SGHTA and CDR2 FQGNSA. The CDR3 reads CASSGTGGATGANVLTF. CDR3 DNA sequence: TGTGCCAGCAGCGGAACAGGGGGCGCGACCGGGGCCAACGTCCTGACTTTC.

V and J are TRBV19 and TRBJ2-3, with 13 positions matching TRBD2. CDR1 is LNHDA and CDR2 is SQIVND in the germline V gene (reference sequence). V gave up 4 bases and J gave up 0 bases; unmatched junction bases: 4. The CDR3 length is 17 residues. The CDR3: CASSTGLAGVSTDTQYF. DNA of the CDR3: TGTGCCAGTAGTACCGGACTAGCGGGAGTTAGCACAGATACGCAGTATTTT.

The CDR3: CASSEGTPSNTEAFF. As DNA, the CDR3 is TGTGCCAGCAGTGAAGGGACACCTTCGAACACTGAAGCTTTCTTT. The chain employs TRBV6-1 and TRBJ1-1, with a possible D match to TRBD1 (5 bases). CDR1 and CDR2 from the germline V gene are MNHNS and SASEGT. The length of the CDR3 is 15 residues. Trimming removed 1 base from V and 1 base from J, with 10 bases in between.

The chain employs TRBV7-8 and TRBJ2-5; D may be TRBD1 (6 bases). CDR1 and CDR2 from the germline V gene are SGHVS and FQNEAQ. There are 14 residues in the CDR3. Trimming removed 4 bases from V and 4 bases from J, with 13 bases in between. The CDR3 DNA reads TGTGCCAGCAGCTCCGGACAGCCCGCAGAGACCCAGTACTTC. Translating gives CASSSGQPAETQYF.

The rearrangement joins TRBV6-2 or TRBV6-3 to TRBJ1-2; D not certain. Trimming took 4 bases from V and 6 from J, leaving 12 bases between them. The CDR3 contains 13 residues. Looked up from germline, CDR1 is MNHEY and CDR2 is SVGEGT. The CDR3 loop is CASSSHTRHGYTF. The CDR3 bases are TGTGCCAGCAGTTCCCACACCCGCCATGGCTACACCTTC.

The rearrangement uses TRBV19 and TRBJ1-3; a weak D match, TRBD1 (6 bases). The length of the CDR3 is 15 residues. The V gene lost 10 bases and the J gene lost 0 bases, with 16 bases spanning the gap. Germline lookup yields CDR1 LNHDA and CDR2 SQIVND (reference sequence). The CDR3 nucleotides are TGTGCCACCCGGACAGCAGCGCCCTCTGGAAACACCATATATTTT. Translation: CATRTAAPSGNTIYF.

This chain uses TRBV28 with TRBJ1-2; 7 positions match TRBD1. This CDR3 has 14 residues. Trimming cost V 6 bases and J 5 bases; bases outside gene matches: 9. Germline CDR1 MDHEN, CDR2 SYDVKM. CDR3 coding DNA: TGTGCCAGCAGATCTACCGGGACAGAGTATGGCTACACCTTC. It translates to CASRSTGTEYGYTF.